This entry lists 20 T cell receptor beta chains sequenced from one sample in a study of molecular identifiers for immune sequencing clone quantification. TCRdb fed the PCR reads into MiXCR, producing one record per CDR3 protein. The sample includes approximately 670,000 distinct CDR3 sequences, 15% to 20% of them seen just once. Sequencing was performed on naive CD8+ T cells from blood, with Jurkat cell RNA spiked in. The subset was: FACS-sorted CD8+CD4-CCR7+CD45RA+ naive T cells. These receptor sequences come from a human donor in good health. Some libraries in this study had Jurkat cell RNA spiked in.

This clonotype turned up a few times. CDR3 nucleotide sequence: TGTGCCAGCAGCCATAGTGCAGGGATCTATGGCTACACCTTC. Translating it yields CASSHSAGIYGYTF. J is TRBJ1-2 and V is TRBV14, with D possibly TRBD1 on 5 matching bases. V lost 3 bases and J lost 4, with 12 bases in between. Germline V gives CDR1 SGHDN, CDR2 FVKESK. This CDR3 spans 14 amino acids.

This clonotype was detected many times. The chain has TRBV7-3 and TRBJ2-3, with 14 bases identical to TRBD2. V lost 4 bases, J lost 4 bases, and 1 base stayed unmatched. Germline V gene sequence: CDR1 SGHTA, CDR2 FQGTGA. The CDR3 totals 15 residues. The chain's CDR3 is CASSSTSGRADTQYF. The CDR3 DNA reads TGTGCCAGCAGCTCGACTAGCGGGAGGGCAGATACGCAGTATTTT.

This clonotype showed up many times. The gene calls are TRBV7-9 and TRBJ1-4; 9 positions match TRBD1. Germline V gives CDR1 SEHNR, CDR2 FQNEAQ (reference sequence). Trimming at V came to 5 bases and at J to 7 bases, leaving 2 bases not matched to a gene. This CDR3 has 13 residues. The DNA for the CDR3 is TGTGCCAGCAGCCGGACAGGGGCTGAAAAACTGTTTTTT. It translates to CASSRTGAEKLFF.

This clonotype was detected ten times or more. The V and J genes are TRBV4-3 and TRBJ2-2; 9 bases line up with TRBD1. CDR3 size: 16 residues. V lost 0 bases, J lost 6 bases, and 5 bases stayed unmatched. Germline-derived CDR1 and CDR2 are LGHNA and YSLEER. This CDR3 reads CASSQDGTGYAGELFF. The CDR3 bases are TGCGCCAGCAGCCAAGATGGGACAGGGTATGCCGGGGAGCTGTTTTTT.

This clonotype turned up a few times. CDR3 in amino acids: CASTIQGNTEAFF. CDR3 DNA: TGTGCCAGTACCATACAGGGGAACACTGAAGCTTTCTTT. The rearrangement uses TRBV19 and TRBJ1-1, with D maybe TRBD1 (6 bases). The CDR3 spans 13 residues. Trimming removed 7 bases at V and 1 base at J, with 10 bases between. Germline CDR1 reads LNHDA; CDR2 reads SQIVND (reference sequence). The whole variable domain, remainder taken from reference TRBV19 and TRBJ1-1, is DGGITQSPKYLFRKEGQNVTLSCEQNLNHDAMYWYRQDPGQGLRLIYYSQIVNDFQKGDIAEGYSVSREKKESFPLTVTSAQKNPTAFYLCASTIQGNTEAFFGQGTRLTVV.

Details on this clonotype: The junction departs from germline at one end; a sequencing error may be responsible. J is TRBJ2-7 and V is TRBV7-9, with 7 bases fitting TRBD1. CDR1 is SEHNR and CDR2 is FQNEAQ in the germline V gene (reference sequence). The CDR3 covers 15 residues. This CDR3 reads CASSLAGGGSYKQYF. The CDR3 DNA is TGTGCCAGCAGCTTAGCAGGGGGCGGTTCCTACAAGCAGTACTTC.

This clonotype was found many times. The chain's CDR3 is CASSSDRGETQYF. DNA of the CDR3: TGCGCCAGCAGCTCGGACAGGGGAGAGACCCAGTACTTC. J is TRBJ2-5 and V is TRBV4-1, with 9 bases matching TRBD1. Germline CDR1 is MGHRA and CDR2 is YSYEKL. This CDR3 has 13 amino acids. With 5 bases clipped from V and 4 bases from J, the junction kept 2 bases outside the gene matches.

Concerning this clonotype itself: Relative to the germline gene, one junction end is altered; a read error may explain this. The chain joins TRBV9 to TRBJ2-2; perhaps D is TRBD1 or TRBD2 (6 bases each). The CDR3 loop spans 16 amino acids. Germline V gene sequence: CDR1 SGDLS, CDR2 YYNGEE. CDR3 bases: TGTGCCAGCAGCGTAGGTGGGACATCGAACACCGGGGGGCTGTTTTTT. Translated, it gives CASSVGGTSNTGGLFF.

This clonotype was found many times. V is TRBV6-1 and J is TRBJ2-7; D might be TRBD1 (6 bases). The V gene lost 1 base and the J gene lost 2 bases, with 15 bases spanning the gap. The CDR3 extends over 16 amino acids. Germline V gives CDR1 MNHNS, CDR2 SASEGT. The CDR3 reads CASSEEGEAGAYEQYF. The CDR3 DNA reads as TGTGCCAGCAGTGAAGAGGGAGAGGCAGGGGCCTACGAGCAGTACTTC.

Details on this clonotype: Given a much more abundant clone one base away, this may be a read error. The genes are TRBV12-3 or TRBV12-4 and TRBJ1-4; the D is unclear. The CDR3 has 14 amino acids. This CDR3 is CACSLRVTNEKLFF. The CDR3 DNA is TGTGCCTGCAGTTTACGGGTAACTAATGAAAAACTGTTTTTT.

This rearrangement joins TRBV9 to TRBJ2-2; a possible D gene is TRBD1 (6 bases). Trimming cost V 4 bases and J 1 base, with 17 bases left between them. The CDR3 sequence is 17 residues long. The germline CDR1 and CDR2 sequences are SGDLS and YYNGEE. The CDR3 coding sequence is TGTGCCAGCAGCACCCTGACAGGAGTGGTGAACACCGGGGAGCTGTTTTTT. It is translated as CASSTLTGVVNTGELFF.

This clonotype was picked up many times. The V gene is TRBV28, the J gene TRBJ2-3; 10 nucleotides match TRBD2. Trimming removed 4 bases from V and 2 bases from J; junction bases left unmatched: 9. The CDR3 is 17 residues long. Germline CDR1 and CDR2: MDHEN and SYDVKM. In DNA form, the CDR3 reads TGTGCCAGCAGTTCTTACTCTAGCGGGAGTCTCACAGATACGCAGTATTTT. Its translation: CASSSYSSGSLTDTQYF.

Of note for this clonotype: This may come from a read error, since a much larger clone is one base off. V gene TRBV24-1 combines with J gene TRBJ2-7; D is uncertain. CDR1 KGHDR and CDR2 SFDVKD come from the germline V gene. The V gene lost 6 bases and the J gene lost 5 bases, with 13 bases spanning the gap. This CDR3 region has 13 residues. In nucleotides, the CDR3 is TGTGCCACCAGTCCCGCCTACGGTCACGAGCAGTACTTC. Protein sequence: CATSPAYGHEQYF.

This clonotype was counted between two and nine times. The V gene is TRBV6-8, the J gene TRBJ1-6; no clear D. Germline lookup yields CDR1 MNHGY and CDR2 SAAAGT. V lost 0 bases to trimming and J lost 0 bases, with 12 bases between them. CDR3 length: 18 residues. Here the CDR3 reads CASSYSASTGSYNSPLHF. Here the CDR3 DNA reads TGTGCCAGCAGTTACTCCGCTTCCACCGGCTCCTATAATTCACCCCTCCACTTT.

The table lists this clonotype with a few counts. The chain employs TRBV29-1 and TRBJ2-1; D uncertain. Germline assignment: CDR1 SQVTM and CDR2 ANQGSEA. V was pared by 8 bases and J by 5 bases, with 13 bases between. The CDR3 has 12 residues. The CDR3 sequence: CSFAEINNEQFF. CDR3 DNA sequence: TGCAGCTTCGCCGAAATTAACAATGAGCAGTTCTTC.

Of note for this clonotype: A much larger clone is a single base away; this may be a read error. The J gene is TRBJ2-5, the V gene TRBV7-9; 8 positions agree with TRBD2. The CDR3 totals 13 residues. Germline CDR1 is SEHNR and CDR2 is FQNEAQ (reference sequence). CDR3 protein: CASSHSGGETQHF. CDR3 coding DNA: TGTGCCAGCAGCCACTCCGGGGGGGAGACCCAGCACTTC.

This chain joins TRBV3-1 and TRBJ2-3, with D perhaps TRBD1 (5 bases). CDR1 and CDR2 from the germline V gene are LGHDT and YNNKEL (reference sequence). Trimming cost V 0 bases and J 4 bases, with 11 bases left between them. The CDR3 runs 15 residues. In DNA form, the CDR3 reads TGTGCCAGCAGCCAAGATTCAGGGATGGCAGATACGCAGTATTTT. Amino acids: CASSQDSGMADTQYF.

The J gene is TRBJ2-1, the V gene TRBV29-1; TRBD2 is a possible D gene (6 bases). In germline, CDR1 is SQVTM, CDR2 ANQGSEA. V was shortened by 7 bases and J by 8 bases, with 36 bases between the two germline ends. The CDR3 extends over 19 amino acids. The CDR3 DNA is TGCAGCGGCTCAGGAGGCCGGGACTCCTTTTCTTTCGTGGGGGATGAGCAGTTCTTC. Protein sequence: CSGSGGRDSFSFVGDEQFF.

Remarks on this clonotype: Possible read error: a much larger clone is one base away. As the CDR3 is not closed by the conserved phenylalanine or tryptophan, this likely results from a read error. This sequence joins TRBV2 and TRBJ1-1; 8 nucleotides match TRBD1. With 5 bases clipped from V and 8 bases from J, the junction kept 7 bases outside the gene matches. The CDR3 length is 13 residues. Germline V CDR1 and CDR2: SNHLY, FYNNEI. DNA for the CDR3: TGTGCCAGCAGTACGGACAGGGCACCAGAAGCTTTCCTT. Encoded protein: CASSTDRAPEAFL.

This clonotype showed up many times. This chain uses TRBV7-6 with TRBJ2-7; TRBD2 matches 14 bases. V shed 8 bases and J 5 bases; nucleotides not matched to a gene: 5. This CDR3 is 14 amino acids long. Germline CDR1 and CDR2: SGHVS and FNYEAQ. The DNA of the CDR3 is TGTGCCAGCGCGAGACTAGCGGGAGGGCACGAGCAGTACTTC. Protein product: CASARLAGGHEQYF. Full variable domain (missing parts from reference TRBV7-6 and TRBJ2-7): GAGVSQSPRYKVTKRGQDVALRCDPISGHVSLYWYRQALGQGPEFLTYFNYEAQQDKSGLPNDRFSAERPEGSISTLTIQRTEQRDSAMYRCASARLAGGHEQYFGPGTRLTVT.